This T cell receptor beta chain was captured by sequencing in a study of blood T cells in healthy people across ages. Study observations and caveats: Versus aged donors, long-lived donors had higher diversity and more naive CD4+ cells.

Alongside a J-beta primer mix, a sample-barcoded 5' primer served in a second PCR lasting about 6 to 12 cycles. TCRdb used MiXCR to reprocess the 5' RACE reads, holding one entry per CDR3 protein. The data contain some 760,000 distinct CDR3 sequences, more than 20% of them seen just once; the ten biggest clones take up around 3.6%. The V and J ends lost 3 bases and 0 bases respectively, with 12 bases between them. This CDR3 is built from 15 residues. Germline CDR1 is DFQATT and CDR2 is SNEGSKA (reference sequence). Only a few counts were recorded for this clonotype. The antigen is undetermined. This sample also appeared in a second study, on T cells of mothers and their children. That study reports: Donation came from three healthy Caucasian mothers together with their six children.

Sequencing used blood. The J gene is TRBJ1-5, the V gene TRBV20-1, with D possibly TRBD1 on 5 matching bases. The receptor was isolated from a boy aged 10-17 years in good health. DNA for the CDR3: TGCAGTGCTAGGAGGGGTGCCCATAGCAATCAGCCCCAGCATTTT. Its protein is CSARRGAHSNQPQHF.